This T cell receptor beta chain was obtained from a study of blood T cell repertoires in COVID-19. For the study at large: Material from acute and convalescent COVID-19 was sourced from the United States, Italy and Spain. Sample material is recorded as cDNA or gDNA derived from T cells, B-cell-depleted T cells, or PBMCs.

As originally analysed: Reference gene primer amplification yielded estimated nucleated cell counts. Sequencing used immunoSEQ multiplex PCR; TCRdb keeps in-frame clones, though not all of them. The V and J calls and clone size come from that table; D and trimming were worked out from the DNA. This repertoire shows roughly 71,000 clones, approximately 84% found once; its top ten account for 7.5% to 9%. The receptor comes from a man over 45 with active COVID-19. Source material: peripheral blood.

CDR3 residues: CASSPSRQGPWDSYNEQFF. The DNA of the CDR3 is TGCGCCAGCAGCCCCAGTAGGCAGGGCCCTTGGGATTCCTACAATGAGCAGTTCTTC. The V gene is TRBV4-1, the J gene TRBJ2-1; possible D gene TRBD1, 5 bases. The CDR3 is 19 amino acids. CDR1 and CDR2 (germline): MGHRA, YSYEKL. Trimming removed 4 bases at V and 1 base at J, with 23 bases between.